The 27 T cell receptor beta chains below were found in one sample sequenced in a study of human T cells and chemical hapten exposure. TCRdb itself ran the RACE reads through MiXCR, one entry per CDR3 protein. The sample lists 60,000 to 80,000 distinct CDR3 sequences; approximately 6.1% were seen once. Indicated time point: healthy volunteer bleed at 6 weeks. Researchers extracted total RNA from unfractionated whole blood. The sample was whole blood. The origin of the receptors is a female donor in good health. Some clones in this sample may be carry-over from other donors' samples.

This clonotype came up many times. The chain couples TRBV12-3 or TRBV12-4 to TRBJ1-6; TRBD1 aligns across 10 bases. Germline trimming cut 1 base from V and 9 bases from J; bases unmatched to any gene: 3. The CDR3 length is 15 residues. This chain's CDR3 is CASSLEGQGTSPLHF. CDR3 DNA sequence: TGTGCCAGCAGTTTAGAGGGACAGGGGACTTCACCCCTCCACTTT.

This clonotype was counted between two and nine times. The DNA of the CDR3 is TGTGCCAGCAGCCAAGAGACTACCCGGCATGAGCAGTTCTTC. Amino acid sequence: CASSQETTRHEQFF. The chain links TRBV3-1 to TRBJ2-1; the D gene is possibly TRBD2 (5 bases). CDR1 is LGHDT and CDR2 is YNNKEL in the germline V gene (reference sequence). V lost 0 bases and J 8 bases, leaving 11 bases between the germline ends. This CDR3 is 14 amino acids long.

The gene calls are TRBV28 and TRBJ2-3; 9 nucleotides align to TRBD2. CDR3 length equals 16 residues. V lost 8 bases and J lost 0; bases outside the gene matches: 9. The V gene's germline CDR1 is MDHEN and CDR2 SYDVKM. The CDR3 here is CASPPSLAGSTDTQYF. The CDR3 DNA reads as TGTGCCAGCCCCCCGAGTCTAGCGGGGAGCACAGATACGCAGTATTTT.

To note about this clonotype: The junction departs from germline at one end; a sequencing error may be responsible. This chain joins TRBV9 and TRBJ1-1; D gene unclear. The CDR3 consists of 14 residues. Germline loops: CDR1 SGDLS, CDR2 YYNGEE. CDR3 bases: TGTGCCAGCAGCCCCGGGCAGGCGAACACTGAAGCTTCCTTT. Amino acid sequence: CASSPGQANTEASF. Drawing the rest from reference TRBV9 and TRBJ1-1, the complete variable domain is DSGVTQTPKHLITATGQRVTLRCSPRSGDLSVYWYQQSLDQGLQFLIQYYNGEERAKGNILERFSAQQFPDLHSELNLSSLELGDSALYFCASSPGQANTEASFGQGTRLTVV.

The sample holds many counts of this clonotype. The chain recombines TRBV15 with TRBJ2-3; 11 bases line up with TRBD2. From germline, CDR1 is LNHNV and CDR2 YYDKDF (reference sequence). The J segment lost 4 bases and the V segment lost 3 bases, leaving 9 bases of the junction unmatched. CDR3 length equals 17 residues. The CDR3 protein is CATSSTMTSGNADTQYF. In DNA, the CDR3 is TGTGCCACCAGCAGTACTATGACTAGCGGGAACGCAGATACGCAGTATTTT. The full variable domain, with the rest looked up from reference TRBV15 and TRBJ2-3, is DAMVIQNPRYQVTQFGKPVTLSCSQTLNHNVMYWYQQKSSQAPKLLFHYYDKDFNNEADTPDNFQSRRPNTSFCFLDIRSPGLGDTAMYLCATSSTMTSGNADTQYFGPGTRLTVL.

This chain links TRBV11-2 with TRBJ2-3; TRBD1 matches at 9 bases. J was trimmed by 6 bases and V by 4 bases; bases with no gene match: 5. CDR3 length: 14 amino acids. Germline V gives CDR1 SGHAT, CDR2 FQNNGV. The DNA of the CDR3 is TGTGCCAGCAGCTGGGGGACAGGGATTGATACGCAGTATTTT. It yields the protein CASSWGTGIDTQYF.

Comment on this clonotype: This clone may be a read error of a much larger clone one base away. V gene TRBV3-1 combines with J gene TRBJ2-7; no clear D. Per germline, CDR1 LGHDT and CDR2 YNNKEL (reference sequence). Trimming pared 11 bases from V and 2 bases from J, leaving 16 bases between. This CDR3 has 13 residues. In DNA, the CDR3 is TGTGCCTCCATGAGCAGTGGGACCTACGAGCAGTACTTC. Amino acids: CASMSSGTYEQYF.

This rearrangement joins TRBV28 to TRBJ2-1; D not resolved. The CDR3 loop spans 13 amino acids. Deletions cut 7 bases from V and 7 bases from J, with 14 bases between. Germline loops: CDR1 MDHEN, CDR2 SYDVKM. The CDR3 reads CASTPPARNEQFF. The CDR3 nucleotides are TGTGCCAGCACACCCCCAGCGAGGAATGAGCAGTTCTTC.

This clonotype was picked up many times. The chain links TRBV20-1 to TRBJ1-1; 7 bases are a match to TRBD1. The germline V gene has CDR1 DFQATT and CDR2 SNEGSKA (reference sequence). J gave up 2 bases and V 0 bases, and 3 bases lay outside the gene matches. The CDR3 covers 14 residues. The CDR3 loop reads CSARDWTGNTEAFF. In DNA, the CDR3 is TGCAGTGCTAGAGATTGGACAGGTAACACTGAAGCTTTCTTT.

This clonotype was detected many times. Mismatch with germline at one junction end may stem from a read error. The rearrangement links TRBV7-9 to TRBJ2-7; tentatively, D is TRBD2 (6 bases). This CDR3 has 13 amino acids. Germline CDR1 reads SEHNR; CDR2 reads FQNEAQ (reference sequence). The CDR3 here is CASSVAVGYEQYF. For the CDR3, the DNA is TGTGCCAGCAGCGTAGCGGTAGGGTACGAGCAGTACTTC.

There are many counts of this clonotype. CDR3 coding DNA: TGTGCCAGCAGCCGACCGGACAGGGACGACACCGGGGAGCTGTTTTTT. It specifies CASSRPDRDDTGELFF. The chain is built from TRBV5-5 and TRBJ2-2; 8 bases line up with TRBD1. The J segment lost 3 bases and the V segment lost 4 bases, leaving 8 bases of the junction unmatched. The CDR3 runs to 16 residues. Per the germline V gene, CDR1 is SGHKS and CDR2 is YYEKEE (reference sequence).

The chain uses TRBV19 and TRBJ1-1; 7 bases agree with TRBD1. Germline CDR1 reads LNHDA; CDR2 reads SQIVND (reference sequence). This CDR3 comprises 13 residues. With V trimmed by 3 bases and J by 8 bases, 6 bases remained unmatched. The CDR3 here is CASSIGTATEAFF. CDR3 sequence (DNA): TGTGCCAGTAGTATCGGGACAGCCACAGAAGCTTTCTTT.

This clonotype was seen many times. The chain recombines TRBV5-1 with TRBJ2-5; 13 bases map to TRBD2. In germline, CDR1 is SGHRS, CDR2 YFSETQ. V lost 3 bases to trimming and J lost 4 bases; unmatched junction nucleotides: 9. This CDR3 comprises 17 residues. This chain's CDR3 is CASSYGLAGAGAETQYF. The CDR3 nucleotides read TGCGCCAGCAGCTATGGACTAGCGGGAGCTGGGGCAGAGACCCAGTACTTC.

This clonotype was counted at least ten times. This sequence joins TRBV18 and TRBJ1-5; D might be TRBD1 (5 bases). The germline V gene encodes CDR1 KGHSH and CDR2 LQKENI. CDR3 length: 15 amino acids. The germline V and J ends were trimmed by 5 bases and 4 bases, with 15 bases remaining between them. As DNA, the CDR3 is TGTGCCAGCTCATCCTACGGGGCCCTGAATCAGCCCCAGCATTTT. This gives the protein CASSSYGALNQPQHF. Looking up the rest from reference TRBV18 and TRBJ1-5 gives the full variable domain: NAGVMQNPRHLVRRRGQEARLRCSPMKGHSHVYWYRQLPEEGLKFMVYLQKENIIDESGMPKERFSAEFPKEGPSILRIQQVVRGDSAAYFCASSSYGALNQPQHFGDGTRLSIL.

Ten or more counts support this clonotype. This chain connects TRBV3-1 to TRBJ2-3, with TRBD2 as a possible D gene (6 bases). Trimming pared 4 bases from V and 6 bases from J, leaving 20 bases between. Germline V gene lookup returns CDR1 LGHDT and CDR2 YNNKEL (reference sequence). The CDR3 loop spans 16 amino acids. For the CDR3, the DNA is TGTGCCAGCAGCCTCCGGGGGAGAGGCGACGGGGATACGCAGTATTTT. The encoded protein is CASSLRGRGDGDTQYF.

Points on this clonotype: It may be a read error: a sequence one base away is much more abundant. The chain couples TRBV7-2 to TRBJ2-3, with 7 bases matching TRBD2. This CDR3 is built from 17 residues. V lost 5 bases and J lost 6; bases outside the gene matches: 17. Germline values: CDR1 SGHTA, CDR2 FQGNSA. The CDR3 is CASSLRPSRENWDTQYF. In DNA, the CDR3 is TGTGCCAGCAGCCTACGCCCTTCGCGGGAGAATTGGGATACGCAGTATTTT.

The table lists this clonotype with a few counts. J is TRBJ2-3 and V is TRBV4-3; TRBD2 is a possible D gene (5 bases). The CDR3 consists of 16 residues. With 1 base removed from V and 0 bases from J, the gap between germline ends came to 11 bases. CDR1 is LGHNA and CDR2 is YSLEER in the germline V gene. The CDR3 region is CASSQVEGISTDTQYF. Here the CDR3 DNA reads TGCGCCAGCAGCCAAGTTGAGGGAATTAGCACAGATACGCAGTATTTT.

This clonotype has ten or more counts. The rearrangement uses TRBV2 and TRBJ1-4; 11 positions agree with TRBD1. After removal of 1 base from V and 8 bases from J, the junction contained 3 bases not matched to a gene. This CDR3 has 15 residues. Germline values: CDR1 SNHLY, CDR2 FYNNEI. Written as DNA, the CDR3 is TGTGCCAGCAGTGAAGACCGGACAGGGGGCGAAAAACTGTTTTTT. Amino acids: CASSEDRTGGEKLFF.

There are a few counts of this clonotype. This rearrangement joins TRBV6-2 or TRBV6-3 to TRBJ2-1; D is uncertain. The CDR3 has 13 residues. Per germline, CDR1 MNHEY and CDR2 SVGEGT. With 4 bases removed from V and 4 bases from J, the gap between germline ends came to 8 bases. CDR3 sequence reads: CASSSGEYNEQFF. CDR3 DNA: TGTGCCAGCAGTTCTGGGGAATACAATGAGCAGTTCTTC.

The chain employs TRBV20-1 and TRBJ2-1; 7 bases match TRBD2. The V gene end was trimmed by 1 base and the J gene end by 10 bases; junction bases not matched to a gene: 4. The CDR3 consists of 12 residues. Germline CDR1 is DFQATT and CDR2 is SNEGSKA (reference sequence). The CDR3 sequence is CSARGLADEQFF. The CDR3, as DNA: TGCAGTGCTAGAGGGCTAGCGGACGAGCAGTTCTTC.

J is TRBJ2-1 and V is TRBV2, with a weak D call TRBD1 (6 bases). From germline, CDR1 is SNHLY and CDR2 FYNNEI. The length of the CDR3 is 12 residues. V gave up 10 bases and J gave up 4 bases, with 11 bases separating them. The CDR3 DNA reads as TGTGCCACTAAGAGGGGGTACAATGAGCAGTTCTTC. Translation gives CATKRGYNEQFF.

This chain connects TRBV3-1 to TRBJ2-7; 12 bases map to TRBD2. The CDR3 covers 20 residues. The V gene's germline CDR1 is LGHDT and CDR2 YNNKEL (reference sequence). V shed 0 bases, J shed 2 bases, and the junction held 14 bases outside the gene matches. The CDR3 region is CASSQEATSGRRYRAYEQYF. The CDR3 DNA sequence: TGTGCCAGCAGCCAAGAGGCTACTAGCGGGAGGAGGTATCGCGCCTACGAGCAGTACTTC.

This clonotype showed up many times. The rearrangement uses TRBV4-2 and TRBJ1-1, with a possible D match to TRBD1 (6 bases). Germline V gene data show CDR1 as LGHNA and CDR2 as YNFKEQ. The V end lost 0 bases, the J end lost 3 bases, and 11 bases lay between the germline ends. The CDR3 is 15 amino acids. The CDR3 region has the DNA TGTGCCAGCAGCCAAGAGACAGGCAAGGACACTGAAGCTTTCTTT. Translation: CASSQETGKDTEAFF.

The rearrangement uses TRBV7-7 and TRBJ2-3, with 7 bases identical to TRBD1. The CDR3 spans 15 residues. Germline CDR1 is SSHAT and CDR2 is FNYEAQ (reference sequence). J lost 1 base, V lost 5 bases, and 6 bases had no gene match. In nucleotides, the CDR3 is TGTGCCAGCAGCGCTACAGGGGCAGGCACAGATACGCAGTATTTT. It encodes CASSATGAGTDTQYF.

V usage is TRBV6-1 and J usage is TRBJ2-1; 7 bases map to TRBD2. Germline-derived CDR1 and CDR2 are MNHNS and SASEGT. The V segment lost 1 base and the J segment 3 bases; nucleotides outside the gene matches: 6. The CDR3 contains 16 residues. Here the CDR3 reads CASSEGGLVLYNEQFF. In DNA form, the CDR3 reads TGTGCCAGCAGTGAAGGCGGACTAGTCCTCTACAATGAGCAGTTCTTC.

This clonotype was seen more than once but under ten times. The V call is TRBV7-8, the J call TRBJ1-5; D gene ambiguous. V shed 3 bases and J shed 4 bases, with 4 bases lying between them. Germline V gene sequence: CDR1 SGHVS, CDR2 FQNEAQ. The CDR3 runs to 12 residues. The CDR3: CASSFTNQPQHF. The CDR3 nucleotides read TGTGCCAGCAGCTTTACGAATCAGCCCCAGCATTTT.

J is TRBJ1-5 and V is TRBV6-6; 11 bases map to TRBD1. Germline V gives CDR1 MNHNY, CDR2 SVGAGI (reference sequence). V lost 6 bases to trimming and J lost 7 bases; unmatched junction nucleotides: 11. The CDR3 has 16 residues. CDR3: CASSRPGQGAEQPQHF. DNA for the CDR3: TGTGCCAGCAGCCGACCCGGACAGGGGGCAGAGCAGCCCCAGCATTTT.